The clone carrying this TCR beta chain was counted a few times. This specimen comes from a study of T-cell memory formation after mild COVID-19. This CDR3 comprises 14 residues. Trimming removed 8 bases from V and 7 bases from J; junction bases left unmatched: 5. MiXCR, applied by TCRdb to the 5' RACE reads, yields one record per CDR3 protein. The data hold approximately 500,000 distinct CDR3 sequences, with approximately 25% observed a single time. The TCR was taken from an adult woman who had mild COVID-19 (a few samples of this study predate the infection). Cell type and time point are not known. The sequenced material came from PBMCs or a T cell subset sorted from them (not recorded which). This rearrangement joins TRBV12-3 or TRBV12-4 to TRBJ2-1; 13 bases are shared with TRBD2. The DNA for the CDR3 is TGTGCCAGCGTCCTGACTAGCGGGGGGAATGAGCAGTTCTTC. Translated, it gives CASVLTSGGNEQFF.